This TCR beta chain emerged from a study of CD4 T cells in relation to SARS-CoV-2 and coronaviruses. Study overall: TCR beta CDR3s were sequenced after approximately ten-day antigen culture of PBMCs. The restricting HLA molecule for shared crossreactive spike epitopes was mapped.

The unexposed donors gave CD4+ T cells in about 2010-2019, prior to COVID-19. CD4+ T cells were isolated from the cells after more than 8 days of culture. Cells permitting, SARS-CoV-2 S/N and four cold-coronavirus spikes were tested on unexposed-donor CD4+ T cells. On this clone: Its specificity is not known.

CDR1 and CDR2 from the germline V gene are KGHSH and LQKENI. This CDR3 has 15 residues. Trimming left V 2 bases short and J 4 bases short, with 9 bases between. Findings and caveats of the study: In around three fifths of donors, memory CD4+ clonotypes crossrecognized SARS-CoV-2 and at least one common cold coronavirus spike.

Method: immunoSEQ multiplex PCR; TCRdb's copy keeps in-frame clones and lacks some. The table includes about 29,000 clones, around 72% detected once. The specimen sequenced was CD4+ T cells from PBMCs, cultured in vitro. The chain has TRBV18 and TRBJ2-6; possibly TRBD2 for D (5 bases). The receptor's source is a human donor in good health. CDR3: CASSPGLLGANVLTF. In DNA form, the CDR3 reads TGTGCCAGCTCACCAGGACTCTTGGGGGCCAACGTCCTGACTTTC.